These 30 T cell receptor beta chains originate from one sample sequenced in a study of circulating and synovial CD4+ cells in juvenile arthritis. This table comes from immunoSEQ multiplex PCR, and its TCRdb copy is limited to in-frame clones, with some not included. The sample yields some 30,000 clones, around 95% seen once. The source material was CD4+ T cells from blood. Source of these receptors: a human donor with juvenile idiopathic arthritis.

The chain is built from TRBV28 and TRBJ2-5, with TRBD2 identical over 13 bases. The DNA end is more similar to TRBJ2-7, so the J call may be wrong. Looked up from germline, CDR1 is MDHEN and CDR2 is SYDVKM. This CDR3 comprises 14 residues. This CDR3 reads CASRRLAGGYEQYF. The CDR3 coding sequence is TGTGCCAGCAGGCGACTAGCGGGAGGCTACGAGCAGTACTTC.

The chain carries TRBV2 and TRBJ2-2; D may be TRBD1 (6 bases). V was clipped by 5 bases and J by 4 bases, with 8 bases between them. There are 13 residues in the CDR3. Germline lookup yields CDR1 SNHLY and CDR2 FYNNEI. CDR3 protein: CASSTGFTGELFF. The CDR3 DNA follows: TGTGCCAGCAGTACAGGGTTCACCGGGGAGCTGTTTTTT.

The V call is TRBV7-8, the J call TRBJ1-2; D uncertain. This CDR3 is 14 amino acids long. Germline V gives CDR1 SGHVS, CDR2 FQNEAQ. Trimming took off 5 bases at V and 3 bases at J, with 13 bases between the two ends. Here the CDR3 DNA reads TGTGCCAGCAGCGGCAAGGCCCGGGACTATGGCTACACCTTC. Translation gives CASSGKARDYGYTF.

V usage is TRBV2 and J usage is TRBJ1-5, with D unclear. Germline V gene sequence: CDR1 SNHLY, CDR2 FYNNEI. The germline V and J ends were trimmed by 6 bases and 1 base, with 7 bases remaining between them. The CDR3 has 13 residues. The CDR3 region has the DNA TGTGCCAGCAGGGGCGACAGCAATCAGCCCCAGCATTTT. This codes for CASRGDSNQPQHF.

The rearrangement links TRBV7-8 to TRBJ2-2, with D maybe TRBD2 (5 bases). The germline CDR1 and CDR2 sequences are SGHVS and FQNEAQ. The CDR3 runs to 14 residues. V was pared by 4 bases and J by 8 bases, with 14 bases between. The CDR3 nucleotides are TGTGCCAGCAGCTCGTTACTAGGTTTAGGGGAGCTGTTTTTT. Protein: CASSSLLGLGELFF.

The CDR3 protein is CASSLAGSGGKTQYF. CDR3 in DNA: TGTGCCAGCAGCTTAGCGGGGAGCGGCGGGAAGACCCAGTACTTC. The chain is built from TRBV5-4 and TRBJ2-5; 7 nucleotides line up with TRBD2. The CDR3 length is 15 residues. V trimming: 2 bases; J trimming: 6 bases; junction bases outside the gene matches: 10. Germline values: CDR1 SGHNT, CDR2 YYREEE (reference sequence).

This clone was detected only once. This sequence joins TRBV10-2 and TRBJ1-2; 7 bases align to TRBD1. V shed 3 bases, J shed 8 bases, and the junction held 6 bases outside the gene matches. Germline CDR1 reads WSHSY; CDR2 reads SAAADI. CDR3 length equals 13 residues. The CDR3 DNA reads as TGCGCCAGCAGTGACAACAGGGGTCTAGGCTACACCTTC. Translated, it gives CASSDNRGLGYTF.

The chain carries TRBV14 and TRBJ1-1, with D maybe TRBD1 (6 bases). CDR3 size: 13 residues. Germline V CDR1 and CDR2: SGHDN, FVKESK. V lost 0 bases and J lost 5, with 7 bases in between. The CDR3 DNA reads as TGTGCCAGCAGCCAAGACAGGGGAACTGAAGCTTTCTTT. Protein product: CASSQDRGTEAFF.

The count of this clone is one. The chain joins TRBV4-1 to TRBJ1-3; 7 positions match TRBD1. CDR3 length: 15 amino acids. The J segment lost 7 bases and the V segment lost 4 bases, leaving 10 bases of the junction unmatched. Looked up from germline, CDR1 is MGHRA and CDR2 is YSYEKL. The CDR3 sequence is CASSPPGQHTNTIYF. In DNA, the CDR3 is TGCGCCAGCAGCCCCCCGGGACAGCATACGAACACCATATATTTT.

The chain joins TRBV28 to TRBJ2-1; D not resolved. The CDR3 sequence is 18 residues long. Germline values: CDR1 MDHEN, CDR2 SYDVKM. Trimming took 1 base from V and 3 from J, leaving 19 bases between them. This chain's CDR3 is CASSLSGLETANYNEQFF. The CDR3 DNA sequence: TGTGCCAGCAGTTTATCCGGTTTGGAGACGGCCAACTACAATGAGCAGTTCTTC.

The V and J genes are TRBV18 and TRBJ1-2; TRBD1 is a possible D gene (6 bases). The germline V gene encodes CDR1 KGHSH and CDR2 LQKENI. The CDR3 is 16 residues long. The V gene lost 2 bases and the J gene lost 2 bases, with 15 bases spanning the gap. The CDR3 reads CASSPGLGQLNYGYTF. The CDR3 bases are TGTGCCAGCTCACCAGGACTCGGACAGTTGAACTATGGCTACACCTTC.

The chain employs TRBV19 and TRBJ1-1; 9 nucleotides agree with TRBD1. The J segment lost 3 bases and the V segment lost 8 bases, leaving 10 bases of the junction unmatched. Germline CDR1 is LNHDA and CDR2 is SQIVND (reference sequence). The length of the CDR3 is 15 residues. This chain's CDR3 is CASLERTGEYTEAFF. CDR3 nucleotides: TGTGCCAGTCTGGAACGGACAGGGGAGTACACTGAAGCTTTCTTT.

The V call is TRBV5-1, the J call TRBJ2-3, with 12 bases that match TRBD2. V was pared by 0 bases and J by 1 base, with 0 bases of the junction left unmatched. Germline loops: CDR1 SGHRS, CDR2 YFSETQ. This CDR3 spans 16 amino acids. As DNA, the CDR3 is TGCGCCAGCAGCTTGGGACTAGCGGGAGGCACAGATACGCAGTATTTT. Its translation: CASSLGLAGGTDTQYF. Using reference TRBV5-1 and TRBJ2-3 for the parts outside the CDR3, the full variable domain is KAGVTQTPRYLIKTRGQQVTLSCSPISGHRSVSWYQQTPGQGLQFLFEYFSETQRNKGNFPGRFSGRQFSNSRSEMNVSTLELGDSALYLCASSLGLAGGTDTQYFGPGTRLTVL.

The chain recombines TRBV14 with TRBJ2-2, with D uncertain. Trimming shortened V by 0 bases and J by 5 bases, and 10 bases separated the two germline ends. The length of the CDR3 is 15 residues. From germline, CDR1 is SGHDN and CDR2 FVKESK. CDR3 nucleotide sequence: TGTGCCAGCAGCCAAGAAATGTGGCTTACCGGGGAGCTGTTTTTT. As protein: CASSQEMWLTGELFF.

The chain recombines TRBV6-5 with TRBJ1-5, with 8 bases aligning to TRBD1. V shed 6 bases and J 4 bases; nucleotides not matched to a gene: 8. Germline CDR1 and CDR2: MNHEY and SVGAGI. The CDR3 covers 15 residues. The CDR3 sequence: CASREGQVGNQPQHF. The CDR3 bases are TGTGCCAGCAGAGAGGGACAGGTGGGAAATCAGCCCCAGCATTTT.

The V gene is TRBV7-9, the J gene TRBJ2-3, with a possible D match to TRBD2 (6 bases). The CDR3 has 14 residues. Trimming cost V 8 bases and J 2 bases, with 14 bases left between them. The V gene's germline CDR1 is SEHNR and CDR2 FQNEAQ (reference sequence). The DNA for the CDR3 is TGTGCCAGCGCACCGGGACTCCCCACAGATACGCAGTATTTT. Its translation is CASAPGLPTDTQYF.

For this clone: Other DNA sequences in this sample translate to the same CDR3. The chain has TRBV5-4 and TRBJ2-1, with TRBD2 identical over 13 bases. The junction had 6 bases not matched to a gene; V was cut back by 2 bases and J by 7 bases. Germline lookup yields CDR1 SGHNT and CDR2 YYREEE (reference sequence). The CDR3 has 16 residues. CDR3 loop: CASSLPRLAGGNEQFF. CDR3 nucleotide sequence: TGTGCCAGCAGCTTACCGAGACTAGCGGGAGGAAATGAGCAGTTCTTC.

This chain joins TRBV27 and TRBJ2-2; D is unresolved. Deletions cut 3 bases from V and 2 bases from J, with 7 bases between. The length of the CDR3 is 14 residues. Germline V lookup: CDR1 MNHEY, CDR2 SMNVEV (reference sequence). CDR3 in DNA: TGTGCCAGCAGTTTCGGTCTAAACACCGGGGAGCTGTTTTTT. It is translated as CASSFGLNTGELFF.

V and J are TRBV5-3 and TRBJ2-1; 9 bases map to TRBD2. TRBV5-3 qualifies as an ORF whose function is uncertain. CDR3 size: 17 residues. Trimming removed 0 bases from V and 4 bases from J; junction bases left unmatched: 8. CDR3 loop: CARSLAVSGRVYNEQFF. Here the CDR3 DNA reads TGTGCCAGAAGCTTGGCCGTTAGCGGGAGAGTGTACAATGAGCAGTTCTTC.

This sequence joins TRBV19 and TRBJ1-4; no definite D call. Germline CDR1 LNHDA, CDR2 SQIVND (reference sequence). CDR3 size: 12 residues. The V and J ends lost 4 bases and 4 bases respectively, with 4 bases between them. The CDR3 coding sequence is TGTGCCAGTAGTACCGTTAATGAAAAACTGTTTTTT. Protein sequence: CASSTVNEKLFF.

The rearrangement joins TRBV7-8 to TRBJ1-3, with 9 bases matching TRBD1. Germline CDR1 is SGHVS and CDR2 is FQNEAQ. V shed 0 bases and J 9 bases; nucleotides not matched to a gene: 12. The CDR3 extends over 17 amino acids. The CDR3: CASSLALDRGSTGTIYF. CDR3 DNA: TGTGCCAGCAGCTTAGCGCTGGACAGGGGATCGACGGGCACCATATATTTT.

The rearrangement uses TRBV7-2 and TRBJ1-2, with D unresolved. Germline V gene data show CDR1 as SGHTA and CDR2 as FQGNSA. The V end lost 4 bases, the J end lost 5 bases, and 8 bases lay between the germline ends. The CDR3 is 12 residues long. The CDR3 sequence: CASSSPGYGYTF. The CDR3 coding sequence is TGTGCCAGCAGCTCGCCGGGGTATGGCTACACCTTC.

The chain recombines TRBV7-6 with TRBJ2-7; 9 bases are shared with TRBD1. This CDR3 comprises 15 residues. Per the germline V gene, CDR1 is SGHVS and CDR2 is FNYEAQ. The trim removed 5 bases at V and 4 bases at J, leaving 9 bases unmatched. CDR3 region: CASSPGGTGSYEQYF. The DNA for the CDR3 is TGTGCCAGCAGCCCCGGTGGGACAGGGTCTTACGAGCAGTACTTC.

The rearrangement uses TRBV28 and TRBJ2-7, with D unclear. The CDR3 loop spans 13 amino acids. Trimming stripped 2 bases from V and 2 bases from J, with 7 bases between. Germline values: CDR1 MDHEN, CDR2 SYDVKM. Written as DNA, the CDR3 is TGTGCCAGCAGTTTACGGTCCCCCTACGAGCAGTACTTC. Translation gives CASSLRSPYEQYF.

The chain employs TRBV10-1 and TRBJ2-1, with D possibly TRBD1 on 6 matching bases. The CDR3 is made up of 15 amino acids. Germline CDR1 is WNHNN and CDR2 is SYGVQD (reference sequence). With 5 bases removed from V and 13 bases from J, the gap between germline ends came to 24 bases. The CDR3 is CASSSGTTARQGQFF. The CDR3 nucleotides read TGCGCCAGCAGTTCCGGGACAACCGCCCGCCAGGGCCAGTTCTTC.

The gene calls are TRBV6-4 and TRBJ1-5; D is unresolved. Germline values: CDR1 MRHNA, CDR2 SNTAGT. The germline V and J ends were trimmed by 6 bases and 4 bases, with 10 bases remaining between them. The CDR3 runs to 13 residues. This CDR3 is CASSREINQPQHF. The CDR3 DNA is TGTGCCAGCAGCCGCGAGATTAATCAGCCCCAGCATTTT.

This chain links TRBV28 with TRBJ1-5, with D perhaps matching TRBD1 (6 bases). CDR1 and CDR2 (germline): MDHEN, SYDVKM. V lost 8 bases and J 4 bases, leaving 24 bases between the germline ends. The CDR3 consists of 17 residues. This chain's CDR3 is CASHPRSVTQGNQPQHF. The DNA for the CDR3 is TGTGCCAGCCACCCCAGGTCTGTGACTCAGGGGAATCAGCCCCAGCATTTT.

V and J are TRBV5-1 and TRBJ1-5; D possibly corresponds to TRBD1 (6 bases). The CDR3 consists of 14 residues. Germline lookup yields CDR1 SGHRS and CDR2 YFSETQ. Trimming shortened V by 1 base and J by 3 bases, and 8 bases separated the two germline ends. The chain's CDR3 is CASSLTGSNQPQHF. Here the CDR3 DNA reads TGCGCCAGCAGCTTGACAGGGTCCAATCAGCCCCAGCATTTT.

CDR3 in amino acids: CASSVEPGGPGVRLTREQYF. The CDR3 nucleotides are TGTGCCAGCAGCGTAGAGCCGGGAGGGCCGGGGGTTCGGCTTACGCGGGAGCAGTACTTC. The chain couples TRBV9 to TRBJ2-7; 8 bases fit TRBD2. The CDR3 sequence is 20 residues long. The J segment lost 7 bases and the V segment lost 0 bases, leaving 24 bases of the junction unmatched. Germline CDR1 reads SGDLS; CDR2 reads YYNGEE.

This sequence joins TRBV4-1 and TRBJ1-4, with 8 nucleotides matching TRBD1. Germline V lookup: CDR1 MGHRA, CDR2 YSYEKL. The V segment lost 4 bases and the J segment 0 bases; nucleotides outside the gene matches: 4. The CDR3 consists of 16 residues. CDR3 nucleotide sequence: TGCGCCAGCAGCCCACAGGACAGGGCAACTAATGAAAAACTGTTTTTT. It codes for CASSPQDRATNEKLFF.